This T cell receptor beta chain was obtained from a study of cytomegalovirus exposure and HLA in healthy donors. Study-wide findings and caveats: Rare TCR sequences predominated, though certain public TCRs were found in many donors. Later on, an analysis showed TCR association rates differing by HLA locus, with DRB1 the most and HLA-C the fewest.

Points on this clone: Its antigen is unknown.

This CDR3 spans 17 amino acids. With 4 bases removed from V and 0 bases from J, the gap between germline ends came to 15 bases. The germline gives CDR1 SGHTA, CDR2 FQGTGA. PCR involved 60 Vbeta and 13 Jbeta primers. Generated by immunoSEQ multiplex PCR, the TCRdb table keeps only in-frame clones and is missing some. Among 100,000 to 150,000 clones listed, around three quarters were seen once. The specimen sequenced was PBMCs. The V gene is TRBV7-3, the J gene TRBJ2-2; possibly TRBD2 for D (7 bases). This receptor was obtained from a man aged 35 to 55 in good health and CMV-seronegative. The CDR3 nucleotides read TGTGCCAGCAGCTCAAGCGGGACACCAACGAACACCGGGGAGCTGTTTTTT. Its translation: CASSSSGTPTNTGELFF.